This T cell receptor (beta chain) emerged from a study of OX40 agonist ivuxolimab in advanced cancers. Study findings and constraints: Clonal expansion from baseline to week 6 occurred in both CD4+ and CD8+ T cells.

In the case of this clone: The antigen is unknown.

Sequenced by immunoSEQ multiplex PCR; TCRdb stores in-frame clones only, minus some. The profile shows over 35,000 clones, 70% to 90% of them singletons. Looked up from germline, CDR1 is SQVTM and CDR2 is ANQGSEA. Trimming cost V 3 bases and J 3 bases, with 17 bases left between them. This CDR3 has 15 amino acids. The TCR originated in an adult with an advanced solid tumor such as melanoma, head and neck, liver or kidney cancer. The sequencing here drew on CD4+ or CD8+ T cells sorted from blood, taken in a trial of the OX40 agonist ivuxolimab. The rearrangement links TRBV29-1 to TRBJ1-2; tentative D call: TRBD1 (6 bases). DNA of the CDR3: TGCAGCGTTGATTTCCGGACAGAAGCTCACTATGGCTACACCTTC. This sequence encodes CSVDFRTEAHYGYTF.